This T cell receptor beta chain was recovered during a study of T cell responses to AZD1222 COVID-19 vaccine. The CDR3 is 14 amino acids. A word on this clone: No antigen is known for it.

Some clones are missing from TCRdb's copy, which holds only in-frame ones; the method was immunoSEQ multiplex PCR. Among over 150,000 clones listed, about 91% were seen once. Overall study findings and caveats: Unmutated variant regions are reportedly targeted by nearly half of spike-specific TCRs. Researchers took repertoire samples only after the peak T cell response had come. Donors were largely white British and mainly female; clonal diversity was possibly underestimated. Among those given AZD1222, only five or six were seropositive at baseline.

This specimen consisted of peripheral blood, obtained on day 0 of MenACWY control vaccination. The chain joins TRBV21-1 to TRBJ2-5; the table gives TRBD2 as D, unverified against the DNA. TRBV21-1 is deemed a pseudogene. The sequence came from an adult in good health. The CDR3 loop reads CASSKGGQQETQYF. Here the CDR3 DNA reads TGTGCCAGCAGCAAAGGAGGGCAGCAAGAGACCCAGTACTTC.